The rows below give T cell receptor beta chains drawn from one sample of a study of CD8 T cells in ankylosing spondylitis. MiXCR, run by TCRdb on the 5' RACE reads, gives a single entry per CDR3 protein. The sample holds roughly 670,000 distinct CDR3 sequences, 19% seen once. Sequenced material: blood, either unsorted or a sorted T cell fraction (not recorded which). The receptors derive from a male donor with ankylosing spondylitis. Each CDR3 is given with its conserved first and last residue. A D gene is named only where the DNA matches it firmly. The size field is filled for only some rows; it gives once, few, many or a size class.

d_call: .; j_call: TRBJ1-1; clone_size: once; v_call: TRBV29-1; cdr3_nt: TGCAGCGTTAAAGGCCCCCAGGACATGAACACTGAAGCTTTCTTT; cdr3_aa: CSVKGPQDMNTEAFF
d_call: TRBD1; j_call: TRBJ2-2; clone_size: .; v_call: TRBV20-1; cdr3_nt: TGCAGTGCACGGGACAGGGGGGTCGCCGGGGAGCTGTTTTTT; cdr3_aa: CSARDRGVAGELFF
d_call: .; j_call: TRBJ2-3; clone_size: few; v_call: TRBV3-1; cdr3_nt: TGTGCCAGCAGCCAAGAGGGCGCTTTGGGAGTGAGGGATACGCAGTATTTT; cdr3_aa: CASSQEGALGVRDTQYF
d_call: .; j_call: TRBJ1-2; clone_size: few; v_call: TRBV9; cdr3_nt: TGTGCCAGCACCGACGGGGGGGGAGTCTATGGCTACACCTTC; cdr3_aa: CASTDGGGVYGYTF
d_call: .; j_call: TRBJ2-3; clone_size: .; v_call: TRBV5-1; cdr3_nt: TGCGCCAGCAGCTTTGGCCACGAAGGAGATACGCAGTATTTT; cdr3_aa: CASSFGHEGDTQYF
d_call: TRBD2; j_call: TRBJ2-1; clone_size: .; v_call: TRBV12-3/TRBV12-4; cdr3_nt: TGTGCCAGCAGTTCACCGGGACTAGCGGGAAAGGGGGGTGAGCAGTTCTTC; cdr3_aa: CASSSPGLAGKGGEQFF
d_call: TRBD1; j_call: TRBJ2-7; clone_size: few; v_call: TRBV12-3/TRBV12-4; cdr3_nt: TGTGCCAGCAGTCGGGACAGGGGTGTCGGTCGTTTCGTGCAGTACTTC; cdr3_aa: CASSRDRGVGRFVQYF
d_call: .; j_call: TRBJ2-7; clone_size: once; v_call: TRBV20-1; cdr3_nt: TGCAGTGCCACTAGACCACAGACGCAGTACTTC; cdr3_aa: CSATRPQTQYF
d_call: TRBD2; j_call: TRBJ2-2; clone_size: .; v_call: TRBV4-3; cdr3_nt: TGCGCCAGCAGCCGGAGCGAGAACGGGAGGGCCTCCGGGGAGCTGTTTTTT; cdr3_aa: CASSRSENGRASGELFF
d_call: TRBD1; j_call: TRBJ1-1; clone_size: many; v_call: TRBV11-2; cdr3_nt: TGTGCCAGCAGCCTAACAGGGGTCACTGAAGCTTTCTTT; cdr3_aa: CASSLTGVTEAFF
d_call: TRBD1; j_call: TRBJ1-4; clone_size: .; v_call: TRBV20-1; cdr3_nt: TGCAGTGCTGCCAGACAGGGGGCGCGGCGCGGGGAAAAACTGTTTTTT; cdr3_aa: CSAARQGARRGEKLFF
d_call: .; j_call: TRBJ2-5; clone_size: .; v_call: TRBV25-1; cdr3_nt: TGTGCCAGCAGTGGAATATTTAGGGGGGAGTACCAAGAGACCCAGTACTTC; cdr3_aa: CASSGIFRGEYQETQYF
d_call: .; j_call: TRBJ2-7; clone_size: few; v_call: TRBV27; cdr3_nt: TGTGCCAGCAGTCGAGATGGAGCCGGGCAGTACTTC; cdr3_aa: CASSRDGAGQYF
d_call: .; j_call: TRBJ2-2; clone_size: .; v_call: TRBV13; cdr3_nt: TGTGCCAGCAGCCCCCGGACTACCTTGAACACCGGGGAGCTGTTTTTT; cdr3_aa: CASSPRTTLNTGELFF
d_call: .; j_call: TRBJ2-7; clone_size: .; v_call: TRBV5-6; cdr3_nt: TGTGCCAGCAGCTTGGCCTGGACGGGAGTAGAGCACGAGCAGTACTTC; cdr3_aa: CASSLAWTGVEHEQYF
d_call: TRBD2; j_call: TRBJ2-5; clone_size: .; v_call: TRBV5-6; cdr3_nt: TGTGCCAGCAGCTTGGCCTTTGCGGGGGACCAAGAGACCCAGTACTTC; cdr3_aa: CASSLAFAGDQETQYF
d_call: .; j_call: TRBJ1-5; clone_size: few; v_call: TRBV20-1; cdr3_nt: TGCAGTGCTAGTACCGGGGCCCATAGCAATCAGCCCCAGCATTTT; cdr3_aa: CSASTGAHSNQPQHF
d_call: .; j_call: TRBJ2-1; clone_size: once; v_call: TRBV5-5; cdr3_nt: TGTGCCAGCAGCCCCGAGGCACAGGACTCCTACAATGAGCAGTTCTTC; cdr3_aa: CASSPEAQDSYNEQFF
d_call: .; j_call: TRBJ1-6; clone_size: .; v_call: TRBV7-3; cdr3_nt: TGTGCCAGCAGCTCACTACAGGGTCCCCTCCACTTT; cdr3_aa: CASSSLQGPLHF
d_call: .; j_call: TRBJ1-1; clone_size: few; v_call: TRBV20-1; cdr3_nt: TGCAGTGCCCCACGGCAGGGCGGTATAAGGAACACTGAAGCTTTCTTT; cdr3_aa: CSAPRQGGIRNTEAFF
d_call: .; j_call: TRBJ2-1; clone_size: many; v_call: TRBV29-1; cdr3_nt: TGCAGCGTTGCGTGGGAAAGTGATGAGCAGTTCTTC; cdr3_aa: CSVAWESDEQFF
d_call: .; j_call: TRBJ2-5; clone_size: many; v_call: TRBV18; cdr3_nt: TGTGCCAGCTCACCACCTTCCCAAGAGACCCAGTACTTC; cdr3_aa: CASSPPSQETQYF
d_call: TRBD1; j_call: TRBJ2-7; clone_size: .; v_call: TRBV6-2/TRBV6-3; cdr3_nt: TGTGCCAGCAGTTACTGGACAGGGGGAGAATCCCTACGCTTC; cdr3_aa: CASSYWTGGESLRF
d_call: .; j_call: TRBJ2-1; clone_size: few; v_call: TRBV20-1; cdr3_nt: TGCAGTGCTAGAGCGGAGTTAAATGAGCAGTTCTTC; cdr3_aa: CSARAELNEQFF
d_call: TRBD2; j_call: TRBJ2-7; clone_size: few; v_call: TRBV20-1; cdr3_nt: TGCAGTGCTAGAGATAAGCGGGGGGGCTACGAGCAGTACTTC; cdr3_aa: CSARDKRGGYEQYF
d_call: TRBD1; j_call: TRBJ1-4; clone_size: many; v_call: TRBV29-1; cdr3_nt: TGCAGCGTTCTCACACCCGGGACAGGGAATGAAAAACTGTTTTTT; cdr3_aa: CSVLTPGTGNEKLFF
d_call: .; j_call: TRBJ1-2; clone_size: .; v_call: TRBV5-1; cdr3_nt: TGCGCCAGCAGCCTATTTTCCGGGATCAGGGAACGCGGCTACACCTTC; cdr3_aa: CASSLFSGIRERGYTF
d_call: TRBD1; j_call: TRBJ2-7; clone_size: .; v_call: TRBV29-1; cdr3_nt: TGCAGCGTTGATGGTCAGGGGGAAAGCTACGAGCAGTACTTC; cdr3_aa: CSVDGQGESYEQYF
d_call: TRBD2; j_call: TRBJ2-1; clone_size: few; v_call: TRBV27; cdr3_nt: TGTGCCAGCAGTCAACGCCCTAGCGGTCTAGGGGATGAGCAGTTCTTC; cdr3_aa: CASSQRPSGLGDEQFF
d_call: TRBD2; j_call: TRBJ2-5; clone_size: many; v_call: TRBV7-6; cdr3_nt: TGTGCCAGCAGCTTCACCTGGGCTAGCGGGGGCCTCTACCAAGAGACCCAGTACTTC; cdr3_aa: CASSFTWASGGLYQETQYF
d_call: .; j_call: TRBJ1-2; clone_size: .; v_call: TRBV6-7; cdr3_nt: TGCGCCGCGGGCCTTAACTATGGCTACACCTTC; cdr3_aa: CAAGLNYGYTF
d_call: .; j_call: TRBJ1-2; clone_size: few; v_call: TRBV20-1; cdr3_nt: TGCAGTGCTATTACAGGGATTAACTATGGCTACACCTTC; cdr3_aa: CSAITGINYGYTF
d_call: TRBD2; j_call: TRBJ2-5; clone_size: many; v_call: TRBV12-3/TRBV12-4; cdr3_nt: TGTGCCAGCAGGACCTCGACTAGCACGAGAGAGACCCAGTACTTC; cdr3_aa: CASRTSTSTRETQYF
d_call: .; j_call: TRBJ1-6; clone_size: .; v_call: TRBV5-1; cdr3_nt: TGCGCCAGCAGCTTGGAGGTGGGACTTAATTCACCCCTCCACTTT; cdr3_aa: CASSLEVGLNSPLHF
d_call: TRBD2; j_call: TRBJ2-7; clone_size: few; v_call: TRBV12-3/TRBV12-4; cdr3_nt: TGTGCCAGCAGTTTAGCCGGGACTAGCGGGAGGGCCAGCTCCTACGAGCAGTACTTC; cdr3_aa: CASSLAGTSGRASSYEQYF
d_call: TRBD1; j_call: TRBJ1-2; clone_size: .; v_call: TRBV28; cdr3_nt: TGTGCCAGCAGTTTATTTCAGGACAGGCTACTTACTAACTATGGCTACACCTTC; cdr3_aa: CASSLFQDRLLTNYGYTF
d_call: .; j_call: TRBJ2-1; clone_size: .; v_call: TRBV5-1; cdr3_nt: TGCGCCAGCATGTCTCCTAGATCTGAGCAGTTCTTC; cdr3_aa: CASMSPRSEQFF
d_call: .; j_call: TRBJ2-5; clone_size: few; v_call: TRBV5-1; cdr3_nt: TGCGCCAGCAGCGGGGGGACCGTAGAGACCCAGTACTTC; cdr3_aa: CASSGGTVETQYF
d_call: TRBD2; j_call: TRBJ2-1; clone_size: few; v_call: TRBV12-3/TRBV12-4; cdr3_nt: TGTGCCAGCACCCCGGGGCTAGCGGGGGGGTACAATGAGCAGTTCTTC; cdr3_aa: CASTPGLAGGYNEQFF
d_call: .; j_call: TRBJ2-1; clone_size: few; v_call: TRBV7-9; cdr3_nt: TGTGCCAGCAGCTTAAATCCGGGGGCGATAGTTGAGCAGTTCTTC; cdr3_aa: CASSLNPGAIVEQFF